A selection of T cell receptor beta chains follows, all from one sample in a study of CD8+ T cells in alopecia areata. Clones were read by immunoSEQ multiplex PCR, and TCRdb kept only the in-frame ones, dropping some. The top ten clones hold around 15% of a sample with about 94,000 clones, approximately 70% of them seen once. Sequenced here: CD8+ T cells sorted from blood, sampled at week 44, from a patient treated with tofacitinib. The receptors shown here come from a human donor with alopecia areata. Both conserved end residues are part of each CDR3. Fields, in order: clone size, D gene, V gene, J gene, CDR3 length, CDR3 protein, CDR3 DNA. D genes are given only for firm matches. Where a row states a size, it is once, few, many or the class of an expanded clone; other rows omit it.

abundance: few; d_gene: TRBD1; v_gene: TRBV4-3; j_gene: TRBJ2-7; len: 15; CDR3aa: CASSQFPRGSYEQYF; CDR3nt: TGCGCCAGCAGCCAATTTCCCAGGGGGTCCTACGAGCAGTACTTC
abundance: NA; d_gene: NA; v_gene: TRBV27; j_gene: TRBJ2-7; len: 14; CDR3aa: CASSLSQGSYEQYF; CDR3nt: TGTGCCAGCAGTTTATCGCAGGGATCCTACGAGCAGTACTTC
abundance: NA; d_gene: NA; v_gene: TRBV6-5; j_gene: TRBJ2-1; len: 12; CDR3aa: CASSNQGNEQFF; CDR3nt: TGTGCCAGCAGTAACCAAGGGAATGAGCAGTTCTTC
abundance: NA; d_gene: NA; v_gene: TRBV30; j_gene: TRBJ1-1; len: 12; CDR3aa: CAWIKMNTEAFF; CDR3nt: TGTGCCTGGATAAAAATGAACACTGAAGCTTTCTTT
abundance: NA; d_gene: NA; v_gene: TRBV13; j_gene: TRBJ2-1; len: 13; CDR3aa: CASSQRADNEQFF; CDR3nt: TGTGCCAGCAGCCAGCGGGCGGACAATGAGCAGTTCTTC
abundance: NA; d_gene: NA; v_gene: TRBV27; j_gene: TRBJ2-1; len: 15; CDR3aa: CASRRELSSYNEQFF; CDR3nt: TGTGCCAGCAGACGGGAGTTGAGCTCCTACAATGAGCAGTTCTTC
abundance: few; d_gene: NA; v_gene: TRBV29-1; j_gene: TRBJ2-7; len: 9; CDR3aa: CSVVIEQYF; CDR3nt: TGCAGCGTTGTAATCGAGCAGTACTTC
abundance: NA; d_gene: TRBD2; v_gene: TRBV2; j_gene: TRBJ2-5; len: 18; CDR3aa: CASTLKGLAGLARETQYF; CDR3nt: TGTGCCAGCACCCTCAAGGGGCTAGCGGGGCTGGCGAGAGAGACCCAGTACTTC
abundance: few; d_gene: TRBD2; v_gene: TRBV29-1; j_gene: TRBJ2-3; len: 13; CDR3aa: CSVSGGHTDTQYF; CDR3nt: TGCAGCGTTAGCGGGGGGCACACAGATACGCAGTATTTT
abundance: NA; d_gene: NA; v_gene: TRBV13; j_gene: TRBJ2-5; len: 14; CDR3aa: CASSLGGRWETQYF; CDR3nt: TGTGCCAGCAGCTTAGGGGGGCGTTGGGAGACCCAGTACTTC
abundance: NA; d_gene: TRBD1; v_gene: TRBV6-5; j_gene: TRBJ2-7; len: 11; CDR3aa: CASGQGYEQYF; CDR3nt: TGTGCCAGCGGACAGGGATACGAGCAGTACTTC
abundance: NA; d_gene: NA; v_gene: TRBV7-3; j_gene: TRBJ2-5; len: 13; CDR3aa: CASSLGQKETQYF; CDR3nt: TGTGCCAGCAGCTTAGGACAGAAAGAGACCCAGTACTTC
abundance: NA; d_gene: TRBD1; v_gene: TRBV29-1; j_gene: TRBJ2-7; len: 13; CDR3aa: CSVEYGTEYEQYF; CDR3nt: TGCAGCGTTGAATATGGGACAGAGTACGAGCAGTACTTC
abundance: NA; d_gene: NA; v_gene: TRBV4-3; j_gene: TRBJ2-4; len: 15; CDR3aa: CASSQFSGAKNIQYF; CDR3nt: TGCGCCAGCAGCCAATTCTCGGGCGCCAAAAACATTCAGTACTTC
abundance: few; d_gene: NA; v_gene: TRBV29-1; j_gene: TRBJ2-1; len: 13; CDR3aa: CSVVTLRGNEQFF; CDR3nt: TGCAGCGTTGTAACCCTTAGGGGCAATGAGCAGTTCTTC
abundance: once; d_gene: NA; v_gene: TRBV7-9; j_gene: TRBJ2-3; len: 14; CDR3aa: CASSQGTSTDTQYF; CDR3nt: TGTGCCAGCAGCCAAGGGACTAGCACAGATACGCAGTATTTT
abundance: few; d_gene: NA; v_gene: TRBV10-1; j_gene: TRBJ2-1; len: 13; CDR3aa: CASSGGGGREQFF; CDR3nt: TGCGCCAGCAGTGGAGGGGGGGGTCGTGAGCAGTTCTTC
abundance: few; d_gene: TRBD1; v_gene: TRBV5-1; j_gene: TRBJ2-6; len: 18; CDR3aa: CASSSKTGDYSGANVLTF; CDR3nt: TGCGCCAGCAGCTCAAAGACAGGGGATTACTCTGGGGCCAACGTCCTGACTTTC
abundance: NA; d_gene: TRBD1; v_gene: TRBV4-3; j_gene: TRBJ1-1; len: 14; CDR3aa: CASSQPGQGSEAFF; CDR3nt: TGCGCCAGCAGCCAACCGGGACAGGGTTCTGAAGCTTTCTTT
abundance: NA; d_gene: TRBD2; v_gene: TRBV4-1; j_gene: TRBJ2-2; len: 16; CDR3aa: CASSQNSGGGTGELFF; CDR3nt: TGCGCCAGCAGCCAAAATAGCGGGGGAGGCACCGGGGAGCTGTTTTTT
abundance: NA; d_gene: NA; v_gene: TRBV13; j_gene: TRBJ2-5; len: 14; CDR3aa: CASSSNLAPETQYF; CDR3nt: TGTGCCAGCAGCTCCAACCTGGCCCCCGAGACCCAGTACTTC
abundance: NA; d_gene: NA; v_gene: TRBV30; j_gene: TRBJ2-1; len: 14; CDR3aa: CAWSVSGAYNEQFF; CDR3nt: TGTGCCTGGAGTGTAAGTGGGGCTTACAATGAGCAGTTCTTC
abundance: NA; d_gene: NA; v_gene: TRBV4-1; j_gene: TRBJ2-5; len: 15; CDR3aa: CASSTVQDPQETQYF; CDR3nt: TGCGCCAGCAGCACAGTACAGGACCCCCAAGAGACCCAGTACTTC
abundance: few; d_gene: TRBD1; v_gene: TRBV29-1; j_gene: TRBJ2-1; len: 14; CDR3aa: CSVEARGQYNEQFF; CDR3nt: TGCAGCGTTGAGGCAAGGGGGCAGTACAATGAGCAGTTCTTC
abundance: NA; d_gene: TRBD1; v_gene: TRBV4-3; j_gene: TRBJ1-2; len: 16; CDR3aa: CASSQDSGGTDYGYTF; CDR3nt: TGCGCCAGCAGCCAGGACTCCGGGGGGACAGACTATGGCTACACCTTC
abundance: NA; d_gene: NA; v_gene: TRBV29-1; j_gene: TRBJ2-1; len: 13; CDR3aa: CSVDSYSYNEQFF; CDR3nt: TGCAGCGTTGACAGTTACTCCTACAATGAGCAGTTCTTC
abundance: NA; d_gene: NA; v_gene: TRBV6-6; j_gene: TRBJ2-7; len: 12; CDR3aa: CASSYMGGEQYF; CDR3nt: TGTGCCAGCAGTTACATGGGGGGCGAGCAGTACTTC
abundance: few; d_gene: NA; v_gene: TRBV19; j_gene: TRBJ2-2; len: 13; CDR3aa: CASSISASGELFF; CDR3nt: TGTGCCAGTAGTATAAGTGCGTCCGGGGAGCTGTTTTTT
abundance: NA; d_gene: NA; v_gene: TRBV15; j_gene: TRBJ1-5; len: 15; CDR3aa: CATSRDGGINQPQHF; CDR3nt: TGTGCCACCAGCAGAGATGGAGGGATTAATCAGCCCCAGCATTTT
abundance: NA; d_gene: NA; v_gene: TRBV6-5; j_gene: TRBJ1-2; len: 14; CDR3aa: CASSPSEGFGGYTF; CDR3nt: TGTGCCAGCAGCCCTTCAGAGGGGTTTGGAGGCTACACCTTC
abundance: NA; d_gene: NA; v_gene: TRBV29-1; j_gene: TRBJ1-4; len: 15; CDR3aa: CSVVMLGHETEKLFF; CDR3nt: TGCAGCGTTGTTATGCTGGGACACGAAACTGAAAAACTGTTTTTT
abundance: NA; d_gene: NA; v_gene: TRBV4-3; j_gene: TRBJ1-1; len: 13; CDR3aa: CASSQRPNTEAFF; CDR3nt: TGCGCCAGCAGCCAACGGCCGAACACTGAAGCTTTCTTT
abundance: NA; d_gene: NA; v_gene: TRBV29-1; j_gene: TRBJ2-7; len: 12; CDR3aa: CSVDSGNYEQYF; CDR3nt: TGCAGCGTTGATTCAGGGAACTACGAGCAGTACTTC
abundance: once; d_gene: TRBD1; v_gene: TRBV7-2; j_gene: TRBJ1-1; len: 13; CDR3aa: CASSPLTGTEAFF; CDR3nt: TGTGCCAGCAGCCCCTTGACAGGGACTGAAGCTTTCTTT
abundance: NA; d_gene: NA; v_gene: TRBV11-2; j_gene: TRBJ2-2; len: 18; CDR3aa: CASRPSGTPSSNTGELFF; CDR3nt: TGTGCCAGCAGACCCTCCGGGACACCGTCCTCGAACACCGGGGAGCTGTTTTTT
abundance: NA; d_gene: NA; v_gene: TRBV4-3; j_gene: TRBJ1-1; len: 13; CDR3aa: CASSLRKGGEAFF; CDR3nt: TGCGCCAGCAGCCTAAGGAAGGGGGGTGAAGCTTTCTTT
abundance: NA; d_gene: TRBD2; v_gene: TRBV4-3; j_gene: TRBJ2-7; len: 15; CDR3aa: CASSPEAGVIYEQYF; CDR3nt: TGCGCCAGCAGCCCCGAGGCGGGGGTGATCTACGAGCAGTACTTC
abundance: NA; d_gene: NA; v_gene: TRBV29-1; j_gene: TRBJ2-2; len: 12; CDR3aa: CSVLRDTGELFF; CDR3nt: TGCAGCGTCCTCAGGGACACCGGGGAGCTGTTTTTT
abundance: once; d_gene: NA; v_gene: TRBV7-3; j_gene: TRBJ1-1; len: 13; CDR3aa: CASKRGPNTEAFF; CDR3nt: TGTGCCAGCAAGAGGGGACCGAACACTGAAGCTTTCTTT
abundance: NA; d_gene: TRBD1; v_gene: TRBV7-9; j_gene: TRBJ1-6; len: 14; CDR3aa: CASRKTGTYSPLHF; CDR3nt: TGTGCCAGCAGAAAGACAGGGACCTATTCACCCCTCCACTTT
abundance: NA; d_gene: NA; v_gene: TRBV27; j_gene: TRBJ2-7; len: 13; CDR3aa: CASSWGQSYEQYF; CDR3nt: TGTGCCAGCAGTTGGGGCCAATCCTACGAGCAGTACTTC
abundance: NA; d_gene: NA; v_gene: TRBV6-5; j_gene: TRBJ1-2; len: 16; CDR3aa: CASSYSQADRNYGYTF; CDR3nt: TGTGCCAGCAGTTACTCGCAGGCCGACCGTAACTATGGCTACACCTTC
abundance: few; d_gene: TRBD1; v_gene: TRBV30; j_gene: TRBJ1-2; len: 14; CDR3aa: CAWSLNRGNYGYTF; CDR3nt: TGTGCCTGGAGTCTCAACAGGGGGAACTATGGCTACACCTTC
abundance: few; d_gene: NA; v_gene: TRBV21-1; j_gene: TRBJ1-4; len: 17; CDR3aa: CASSNSPLRGEGEKLFF; CDR3nt: TGTGCCAGCAGCAATTCGCCCCTCAGGGGGGAAGGTGAAAAACTGTTTTTT
abundance: NA; d_gene: NA; v_gene: TRBV7-9; j_gene: TRBJ1-2; len: 13; CDR3aa: CASSLAEIYGYTF; CDR3nt: TGTGCCAGCAGCTTAGCAGAGATCTATGGCTACACCTTC
abundance: NA; d_gene: NA; v_gene: TRBV4-1; j_gene: TRBJ1-1; len: 13; CDR3aa: CASSKALDTEAFF; CDR3nt: TGCGCCAGCAGCAAGGCCTTAGACACTGAAGCTTTCTTT
abundance: NA; d_gene: NA; v_gene: TRBV7-9; j_gene: TRBJ1-1; len: 13; CDR3aa: CASSYVSGSEAFF; CDR3nt: TGTGCCAGCAGCTACGTTTCCGGGAGTGAAGCTTTCTTT
abundance: once; d_gene: NA; v_gene: TRBV11-2; j_gene: TRBJ2-4; len: 15; CDR3aa: CASSLAAVAKNIQYF; CDR3nt: TGTGCCAGCAGCTTAGCGGCGGTGGCCAAAAACATTCAGTACTTC
abundance: once; d_gene: TRBD1; v_gene: TRBV7-9; j_gene: TRBJ1-1; len: 14; CDR3aa: CASSSGTGDTEAFF; CDR3nt: TGTGCCAGCAGCTCAGGGACAGGGGACACTGAAGCTTTCTTT
abundance: NA; d_gene: TRBD2; v_gene: TRBV5-1; j_gene: TRBJ2-1; len: 15; CDR3aa: CASSDAGGSYNEQFF; CDR3nt: TGCGCCAGCAGCGACGCGGGAGGGTCCTACAATGAGCAGTTCTTC
abundance: NA; d_gene: TRBD2; v_gene: TRBV19; j_gene: TRBJ2-1; len: 15; CDR3aa: CASSLGGGTYNEQFF; CDR3nt: TGTGCCAGTAGTTTGGGCGGGGGGACCTACAATGAGCAGTTCTTC
abundance: NA; d_gene: NA; v_gene: TRBV27; j_gene: TRBJ2-7; len: 14; CDR3aa: CASSRLGGVHEQYF; CDR3nt: TGTGCCAGCAGTCGACTAGGAGGCGTACACGAGCAGTACTTC
abundance: NA; d_gene: NA; v_gene: TRBV4-1; j_gene: TRBJ2-7; len: 13; CDR3aa: CASSHVGSYEQYF; CDR3nt: TGCGCCAGCAGCCACGTCGGCTCCTACGAGCAGTACTTC
abundance: NA; d_gene: TRBD2; v_gene: TRBV19; j_gene: TRBJ2-7; len: 11; CDR3aa: CASGGVYEQYF; CDR3nt: TGTGCCAGTGGGGGGGTCTACGAGCAGTACTTC
abundance: NA; d_gene: NA; v_gene: TRBV19; j_gene: TRBJ1-1; len: 12; CDR3aa: CASRREGTEAFF; CDR3nt: TGTGCCAGTAGGAGGGAGGGCACTGAAGCTTTCTTT
abundance: NA; d_gene: NA; v_gene: TRBV15; j_gene: TRBJ2-3; len: 14; CDR3aa: CATRLNRGPDTQYF; CDR3nt: TGTGCCACCAGGCTAAACCGGGGTCCAGATACGCAGTATTTT
abundance: NA; d_gene: NA; v_gene: TRBV30; j_gene: TRBJ2-5; len: 15; CDR3aa: CAWSSLAGLSETQYF; CDR3nt: TGTGCCTGGAGTTCCCTAGCTGGACTTTCGGAGACCCAGTACTTC
abundance: NA; d_gene: TRBD1; v_gene: TRBV7-2; j_gene: TRBJ1-2; len: 13; CDR3aa: CASSSTGNYGYTF; CDR3nt: TGTGCCAGCAGTTCGACAGGGAACTATGGCTACACCTTC
abundance: NA; d_gene: TRBD1; v_gene: TRBV27; j_gene: TRBJ2-1; len: 15; CDR3aa: CASTTGTGELNEQFF; CDR3nt: TGTGCCAGCACCACCGGGACAGGTGAACTTAATGAGCAGTTCTTC
abundance: NA; d_gene: TRBD1; v_gene: TRBV5-1; j_gene: TRBJ2-7; len: 13; CDR3aa: CASSMGQGYEQYF; CDR3nt: TGCGCCAGCAGTATGGGACAGGGGTACGAGCAGTACTTC